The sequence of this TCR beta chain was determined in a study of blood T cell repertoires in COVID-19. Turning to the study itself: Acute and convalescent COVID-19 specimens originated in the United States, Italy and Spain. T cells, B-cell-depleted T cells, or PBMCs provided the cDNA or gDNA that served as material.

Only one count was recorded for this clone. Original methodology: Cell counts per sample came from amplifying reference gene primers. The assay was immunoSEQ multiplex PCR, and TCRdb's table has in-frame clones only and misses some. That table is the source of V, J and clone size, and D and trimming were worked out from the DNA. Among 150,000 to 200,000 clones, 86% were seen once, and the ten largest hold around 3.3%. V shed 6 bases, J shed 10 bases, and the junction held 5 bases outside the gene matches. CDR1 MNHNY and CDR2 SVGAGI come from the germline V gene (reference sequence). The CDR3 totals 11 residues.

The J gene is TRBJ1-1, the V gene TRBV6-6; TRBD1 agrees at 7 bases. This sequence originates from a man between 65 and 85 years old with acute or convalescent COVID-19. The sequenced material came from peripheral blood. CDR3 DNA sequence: TGTGCCAGCAGGACGGACAGGCGAGCTTTCTTT. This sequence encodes CASRTDRRAFF.